The text below deals with one T cell receptor beta chain. The V gene's germline CDR1 is SGHAT and CDR2 FQDESV (reference sequence). The V gene end was trimmed by 0 bases and the J gene end by 9 bases; junction bases not matched to a gene: 7. The CDR3 is 15 residues long. The data are from a study of blood T cells in healthy people across ages. A sample-barcoded 5' primer and a J-beta primer mix were used in a second PCR of roughly 6 to 11 cycles. TCRdb called the 5' RACE reads again in MiXCR, with one record for every CDR3 protein. The sample has about 720,000 distinct CDR3 sequences, roughly 25% seen once; the top ten hold under 4%. This sample also belongs to another study, concerning T cells of mothers and their children. Per that paper: RNA that had been extracted went wholly into cDNA synthesis, at around 1.6 ug per 15 ul. Overlap in related mother-child pairs always slightly exceeded unrelated pairs, never significantly.

The chain uses TRBV11-1 and TRBJ2-3, with 9 bases that match TRBD2. Sequenced input: blood. The receptor's source is a boy aged 5 to 17 in good health. CDR3 in DNA: TGTGCCAGCAGCTTAGCCGCGCGGGGGGGCGAAACGCAGTATTTT. Residues: CASSLAARGGETQYF.